The 28 T cell receptor beta chains presented below share a single source sample, sequenced in a study of cytomegalovirus exposure and HLA in healthy donors. It was with 60 Vbeta and 13 Jbeta primers that the PCR ran. TCRdb's copy holds only in-frame clones and misses some; the assay was immunoSEQ multiplex PCR. The data contain about 150,000 clones, about two thirds of them singletons. The sequencing input was PBMCs. The receptors shown here come from a woman between 55 and 75 years old in good health and CMV-seropositive.

This chain links TRBV5-1 with TRBJ2-5; D remains unclear. V was cut by 0 bases and J by 2 bases, with 8 bases left in between. Germline loops: CDR1 SGHRS, CDR2 YFSETQ. The CDR3 sequence is 14 residues long. CDR3 protein: CASSLDTLQETQYF. The CDR3 DNA reads TGCGCCAGCAGCTTGGACACGTTACAAGAGACCCAGTACTTC. The complete variable domain, with remaining parts taken from reference TRBV5-1 and TRBJ2-5, reads KAGVTQTPRYLIKTRGQQVTLSCSPISGHRSVSWYQQTPGQGLQFLFEYFSETQRNKGNFPGRFSGRQFSNSRSEMNVSTLELGDSALYLCASSLDTLQETQYFGPGTRLLVL.

The V call is TRBV18, the J call TRBJ2-1; 8 nucleotides match TRBD1. The length of the CDR3 is 15 residues. Germline lookup yields CDR1 KGHSH and CDR2 LQKENI. V was clipped by 5 bases and J by 2 bases; unmatched bases: 5. CDR3 in amino acids: CASSFGQGAYNEQFF. The CDR3 bases are TGTGCCAGCTCATTTGGACAGGGAGCCTACAATGAGCAGTTCTTC.

The V and J genes are TRBV18 and TRBJ2-7; a weak D match, TRBD1 (5 bases). Germline V gene lookup returns CDR1 KGHSH and CDR2 LQKENI. V was trimmed by 3 bases and J by 3 bases, leaving 9 bases between them. CDR3 length: 13 amino acids. CDR3 sequence: CASSPDSNYEQYF. The CDR3 DNA reads TGTGCCAGCTCACCTGACAGTAACTACGAGCAGTACTTC.

The chain links TRBV4-1 to TRBJ2-7, with 7 bases lining up with TRBD1. There are 16 residues in the CDR3. V lost 1 base to trimming and J lost 3 bases; unmatched junction nucleotides: 9. Germline values: CDR1 MGHRA, CDR2 YSYEKL. CDR3 nucleotides: TGCGCCAGCAGCCAAGGGGGGACAGATTTCTTCTACGAGCAGTACTTC. It codes for CASSQGGTDFFYEQYF.

V is TRBV5-1 and J is TRBJ2-1; 7 bases align to TRBD2. J was trimmed by 4 bases and V by 6 bases; bases with no gene match: 7. The V gene's germline CDR1 is SGHRS and CDR2 YFSETQ. This CDR3 is 14 amino acids long. CDR3 nucleotide sequence: TGCGCCAGCACGCTACTAGCGACATACAATGAGCAGTTCTTC. Protein: CASTLLATYNEQFF.

The chain uses TRBV5-1 and TRBJ2-7; 9 bases match TRBD2. V lost 1 base, J lost 7 bases, and 12 bases stayed unmatched. The germline V gene has CDR1 SGHRS and CDR2 YFSETQ. This CDR3 is 16 amino acids long. The CDR3 bases are TGCGCCAGCAGCTTGCAGCTAGCGGGGCCCTCTGAGGAGCAGTACTTC. This encodes CASSLQLAGPSEEQYF.

V usage is TRBV5-1 and J usage is TRBJ1-1; D is unresolved. The CDR3 is 14 residues long. CDR1 SGHRS and CDR2 YFSETQ come from the germline V gene. The germline V and J ends were trimmed by 4 bases and 2 bases, with 12 bases remaining between them. CDR3 sequence reads: CASSQDTDNTEAFF. The CDR3 coding sequence is TGCGCCAGCAGCCAAGATACAGATAACACTGAAGCTTTCTTT.

The rearrangement uses TRBV5-4 and TRBJ2-1; TRBD2 aligns across 10 bases. The CDR3 sequence is 15 residues long. After removal of 5 bases from V and 6 bases from J, the junction contained 8 bases not matched to a gene. CDR1 and CDR2 from the germline V gene are SGHNT and YYREEE (reference sequence). The CDR3 DNA is TGTGCCAGCAGTTCCCAGCGGGAGGGCCTCAATGAGCAGTTCTTC. It is translated as CASSSQREGLNEQFF.

V usage is TRBV7-3 and J usage is TRBJ2-3, with D possibly being TRBD1 (5 bases). CDR3 length: 15 residues. V lost 1 base and J lost 1, with 9 bases in between. Germline V CDR1 and CDR2: SGHTA, FQGTGA. The CDR3 nucleotides are TGTGCCAGCAGCTTAATTGGGGCCGGCACAGATACGCAGTATTTT. The encoded protein is CASSLIGAGTDTQYF.

The chain joins TRBV5-1 to TRBJ2-3; 11 bases agree with TRBD2. The J segment lost 5 bases and the V segment lost 4 bases, leaving 12 bases of the junction unmatched. This CDR3 has 17 amino acids. Germline values: CDR1 SGHRS, CDR2 YFSETQ. Here the CDR3 reads CASSTGGSGRAGDTQYF. The CDR3 DNA is TGCGCCAGCAGCACAGGGGGTAGCGGGAGGGCAGGAGATACGCAGTATTTT.

The V call is TRBV7-3, the J call TRBJ1-1, with unresolved D. The CDR3 length is 13 residues. In germline, CDR1 is SGHTA, CDR2 FQGTGA. Trimming pared 2 bases from V and 1 base from J, leaving 5 bases between. The CDR3 loop reads CASSLQENTEAFF. CDR3 sequence (DNA): TGTGCCAGCAGCTTACAGGAGAACACTGAAGCTTTCTTT.

This chain joins TRBV28 and TRBJ1-4, with D unresolved. V was cut by 6 bases and J by 6 bases, with 8 bases left in between. CDR3 length equals 12 residues. The germline V gene encodes CDR1 MDHEN and CDR2 SYDVKM. CDR3 nucleotides: TGTGCCAGCAGGAACGGGGATGAAAAACTGTTTTTT. Its translation: CASRNGDEKLFF.

The V and J genes are TRBV7-2 and TRBJ2-5, with 9 bases lining up with TRBD2. V trimming: 5 bases; J trimming: 4 bases; junction bases outside the gene matches: 8. Germline V gene sequence: CDR1 SGHTA, CDR2 FQGNSA. There are 15 residues in the CDR3. The CDR3 spells CASSRTSVQGETQYF. In nucleotides, the CDR3 is TGTGCCAGCAGCCGGACTAGCGTTCAGGGAGAGACCCAGTACTTC.

This chain joins TRBV5-1 and TRBJ2-1; 8 bases line up with TRBD2. This CDR3 has 15 amino acids. V lost 0 bases to trimming and J lost 4 bases; unmatched junction nucleotides: 3. The germline V gene has CDR1 SGHRS and CDR2 YFSETQ. The CDR3 loop is CASSLDLAGYNEQFF. Written as DNA, the CDR3 is TGCGCCAGCAGCTTGGATCTAGCGGGTTACAATGAGCAGTTCTTC. The full variable domain, its missing parts supplied by reference TRBV5-1 and TRBJ2-1, is KAGVTQTPRYLIKTRGQQVTLSCSPISGHRSVSWYQQTPGQGLQFLFEYFSETQRNKGNFPGRFSGRQFSNSRSEMNVSTLELGDSALYLCASSLDLAGYNEQFFGPGTRLTVL.

This chain connects TRBV19 to TRBJ2-6; TRBD2 aligns across 7 bases. CDR3 size: 16 residues. CDR1 is LNHDA and CDR2 is SQIVND in the germline V gene (reference sequence). V was clipped by 5 bases and J by 2 bases; unmatched bases: 6. The DNA for the CDR3 is TGTGCCAGTAGTCCCTACCGGGGGGCTGGGGCCAACGTCCTGACTTTC. It codes for CASSPYRGAGANVLTF.

This chain joins TRBV5-1 and TRBJ1-4; D gene uncertain. CDR3 length equals 15 residues. Germline-derived CDR1 and CDR2 are SGHRS and YFSETQ. The V end lost 2 bases, the J end lost 0 bases, and 8 bases lay between the germline ends. CDR3 protein: CASSFRLATNEKLFF. The CDR3, as DNA: TGCGCCAGCAGCTTCAGACTGGCAACTAATGAAAAACTGTTTTTT.

The chain uses TRBV28 and TRBJ1-1, with 12 bases aligning to TRBD1. The germline V gene has CDR1 MDHEN and CDR2 SYDVKM. This CDR3 region has 16 residues. V gave up 4 bases and J gave up 5 bases; unmatched junction bases: 8. Here the CDR3 DNA reads TGTGCCAGCAGTTCCCCGGGACAGGGGGCAGGAACTGAAGCTTTCTTT. It specifies CASSSPGQGAGTEAFF.

This clone has just a few counts. The rearrangement uses TRBV5-1 and TRBJ2-1, with D maybe TRBD1 (6 bases). The V gene's germline CDR1 is SGHRS and CDR2 YFSETQ. Trimming took off 5 bases at V and 3 bases at J, with 12 bases between the two ends. CDR3 length equals 14 residues. DNA for the CDR3: TGCGCCAGCAGAGACCGGGACAACTACAATGAGCAGTTCTTC. It yields the protein CASRDRDNYNEQFF. Full variable domain (rest looked up from reference TRBV5-1 and TRBJ2-1): KAGVTQTPRYLIKTRGQQVTLSCSPISGHRSVSWYQQTPGQGLQFLFEYFSETQRNKGNFPGRFSGRQFSNSRSEMNVSTLELGDSALYLCASRDRDNYNEQFFGPGTRLTVL.

This clone was seen more than once but under ten times. The chain uses TRBV19 and TRBJ2-7; D might be TRBD1 (6 bases). Germline V lookup: CDR1 LNHDA, CDR2 SQIVND (reference sequence). This CDR3 is built from 14 residues. Trimming removed 8 bases from V and 2 bases from J, with 16 bases in between. The CDR3 protein is CASGPQGSAYEQYF. CDR3 DNA: TGTGCCAGTGGTCCACAGGGATCGGCCTACGAGCAGTACTTC.

This clone was detected only a few times. The chain has TRBV18 and TRBJ1-3; tentatively, D is TRBD1 (5 bases). CDR1 and CDR2 (germline): KGHSH, LQKENI. CDR3 size: 13 residues. The V end was cut by 5 bases, the J end by 2 bases, with 7 bases between. The CDR3 protein is CASSSGTGNTIYF. The CDR3 nucleotides are TGTGCCAGCTCATCAGGGACTGGAAACACCATATATTTT.

In nucleotides, the CDR3 is TGCGCCAGCAGCTCACAGGGACTAGCGGTTTACAATGAGCAGTTCTTC. This translates into CASSSQGLAVYNEQFF. The chain employs TRBV5-1 and TRBJ2-1, with 11 bases fitting TRBD2. V lost 3 bases to trimming and J lost 4 bases; unmatched junction nucleotides: 6. Germline V gene lookup returns CDR1 SGHRS and CDR2 YFSETQ. CDR3 length equals 16 residues.

V and J are TRBV5-1 and TRBJ1-3, with 11 bases aligning to TRBD1. The trim removed 0 bases at V and 3 bases at J, leaving 2 bases unmatched. CDR3 length: 16 residues. The germline gives CDR1 SGHRS, CDR2 YFSETQ. The CDR3 loop is CASSLGTGGDGNTIYF. CDR3 sequence (DNA): TGCGCCAGCAGCTTGGGGACAGGGGGCGATGGAAACACCATATATTTT.

The chain recombines TRBV27 with TRBJ2-7; 8 bases are shared with TRBD2. V trimming: 3 bases; J trimming: 5 bases; junction bases outside the gene matches: 9. Germline CDR1 reads MNHEY; CDR2 reads SMNVEV (reference sequence). The CDR3 is 15 residues long. CDR3 sequence: CASSFGASGLNEQYF. CDR3 in DNA: TGTGCCAGCAGTTTTGGGGCTAGCGGGCTGAACGAGCAGTACTTC.

The chain uses TRBV4-1 and TRBJ1-1, with D tentatively TRBD1 (6 bases). The CDR3 runs 16 residues. The V end lost 4 bases, the J end lost 7 bases, and 22 bases lay between the germline ends. Germline V CDR1 and CDR2: MGHRA, YSYEKL. In DNA form, the CDR3 reads TGCGCCAGCAGCCTACGGTTTGCGGGGGGCTCTAATGAAGCTTTCTTT. It is translated as CASSLRFAGGSNEAFF.

The V and J genes are TRBV29-1 and TRBJ2-1, with a possible D match to TRBD1 (7 bases). CDR1 is SQVTM, CDR2 ANQGSEA, per germline. Trimming removed 2 bases from V and 2 bases from J, with 13 bases in between. CDR3 size: 15 residues. The chain's CDR3 is CSVEKTGTPYNEQFF. For the CDR3, the DNA is TGCAGCGTTGAAAAGACAGGGACTCCCTACAATGAGCAGTTCTTC.

CDR3 amino acids: CASSPGRGDEQFF. For the CDR3, the DNA is TGTGCCAGCAGCCCCGGCAGGGGGGATGAGCAGTTCTTC. The rearrangement links TRBV5-8 to TRBJ2-1; D possibly corresponds to TRBD1 (7 bases). From germline, CDR1 is SGHTS and CDR2 YDEGEE. The CDR3 is made up of 13 amino acids. Trimming stripped 4 bases from V and 8 bases from J, with 13 bases between.

This rearrangement joins TRBV7-2 to TRBJ1-1, with D possibly TRBD1 on 6 matching bases. Between the trimmed V and J ends, which lost 5 bases and 7 bases, there was a span of 14 bases. Germline loops: CDR1 SGHTA, CDR2 FQGNSA. This CDR3 comprises 13 residues. The CDR3 sequence: CASSAGTTHEAFF. In DNA form, the CDR3 reads TGTGCCAGCAGCGCCGGGACAACCCATGAAGCTTTCTTT.

This clone has only a few counts. The chain has TRBV5-5 and TRBJ2-6, with D hard to call. Germline assignment: CDR1 SGHKS and CDR2 YYEKEE (reference sequence). V dropped 1 base and J dropped 3 bases, with 11 bases sitting between them. The CDR3 is 16 amino acids. The CDR3 loop reads CASSLPHSGGANVLTF. The CDR3 bases are TGTGCCAGCAGCTTGCCCCATTCAGGTGGGGCCAACGTCCTGACTTTC.